Following are 23 T cell receptor beta chains from one sample sequenced in a study of blood T cell repertoires in COVID-19 (dated by TCRdb to 2020 to 2022). Library construction relied on the immunoSEQ multiplex PCR assay. Drawn from immuneACCESS, this table holds only the in-frame rearrangements with V and J called that TCRdb kept. Clones are partly lost; checked studies trace under half to an unresolved V gene and leave the rest unexplained. This sample is represented by some 180,000 clones; approximately 85% of them were singletons. The leading ten clones occupy 6.5% to 10% of the sample. The sample consisted of peripheral blood. These TCRs come from a woman aged 60 to 75 with acute or convalescent COVID-19.

V and J are TRBV3-1 (or the pseudogene TRBV3-2) and TRBJ1-6, with a weak D call TRBD1 (5 bases). The CDR3 spans 14 residues. Germline-derived CDR1 and CDR2 are LGHDT and YNNKEL (reference sequence). Trimming shortened V by 1 base and J by 7 bases, and 8 bases separated the two germline ends. CDR3 DNA sequence: TGTGCCAGCAGCCAAGCTGGGGGGAATTCACCCCTCCACTTT. Translation: CASSQAGGNSPLHF.

V gene TRBV29-1 combines with J gene TRBJ1-2; D is perhaps TRBD1 (5 bases). V lost 2 bases and J lost 4, with 14 bases in between. The length of the CDR3 is 14 residues. Germline values: CDR1 SQVTM, CDR2 ANQGSEA. The CDR3 DNA reads as TGCAGCGTTGAAATCCAGGGCCCGAGCTATGGCTACACCTTC. It codes for CSVEIQGPSYGYTF.

This chain connects TRBV10-3 to TRBJ2-1; 7 bases agree with TRBD1. Germline lookup yields CDR1 ENHRY and CDR2 SYGVKD. V shed 6 bases, J shed 9 bases, and the junction held 17 bases outside the gene matches. The CDR3 is 16 amino acids. CDR3 region: CAISADKGASRSEQFF. For the CDR3, the DNA is TGTGCCATCAGCGCAGATAAGGGGGCGTCCAGGAGTGAGCAGTTCTTC.

The CDR3: CASSLRRDEQYF. DNA of the CDR3: TGTGCCAGCAGTTTAAGGAGGGACGAGCAGTACTTC. This chain links TRBV28 with TRBJ2-7, with D possibly being TRBD2 (6 bases). CDR3 length: 12 residues. CDR1 and CDR2 (germline): MDHEN, SYDVKM. Trimming left V 2 bases short and J 5 bases short, with 7 bases between.

This clone was picked up one time. The V and J genes are TRBV28 and TRBJ2-4, with TRBD1 matching over 11 bases. V lost 4 bases, J lost 9 bases, and 11 bases stayed unmatched. The CDR3 sequence is 16 residues long. The germline V gene encodes CDR1 MDHEN and CDR2 SYDVKM. CDR3 region: CASSSPSGTGGGIQYF. The CDR3 DNA reads as TGTGCCAGCAGTTCTCCTTCCGGGACAGGGGGGGGCATTCAGTACTTC.

A single count supports this clone. The J gene is TRBJ2-7, the V gene TRBV10-2; TRBD2 aligns across 12 bases. V dropped 0 bases and J dropped 4; count of bases not matched to a gene: 1. CDR3 length: 15 amino acids. Germline V gives CDR1 WSHSY, CDR2 SAAADI. CDR3 sequence reads: CASSESLAGGYEQYV. CDR3 nucleotide sequence: TGCGCCAGCAGTGAGTCGCTAGCGGGAGGGTACGAGCAGTACGTC.

This chain uses TRBV19 with TRBJ2-2, with a weak D call TRBD1 (6 bases). The CDR3 length is 15 residues. Germline assignment: CDR1 LNHDA and CDR2 SQIVND (reference sequence). Trimming shortened V by 5 bases and J by 2 bases, and 12 bases separated the two germline ends. In DNA form, the CDR3 reads TGTGCCAGTAGTGGTAGGACAGCTAACACCGGGGAGCTGTTTTTT. Translating gives CASSGRTANTGELFF.

This chain links TRBV30 with TRBJ1-4; D is ambiguous. Looked up from germline, CDR1 is GTSNPN and CDR2 is SVGIG (reference sequence). V lost 2 bases to trimming and J lost 3 bases, with 13 bases between them. This CDR3 contains 15 residues. CDR3 in amino acids: CAWSTPGGANEKLFF. For the CDR3, the DNA is TGTGCCTGGAGTACACCGGGAGGAGCTAATGAAAAACTGTTTTTT.

This clone was recorded once. The chain uses TRBV21-1 and TRBJ2-2; TRBD2, the table's D call, lacks a check against the DNA. TRBV21-1 is an annotated pseudogene. CDR3 length: 17 residues. CDR3: CASSKRAGLAGTGELFF. CDR3 nucleotides: TGTGCCAGCAGCAAACGCGCCGGACTAGCGGGAACCGGGGAGCTGTTTTTT.

The gene calls are TRBV5-1 and TRBJ2-2, with 7 bases lining up with TRBD2. CDR3 length equals 16 residues. Trimming cost V 4 bases and J 4 bases; bases outside gene matches: 10. Germline-derived CDR1 and CDR2 are SGHRS and YFSETQ. The CDR3 protein is CASSPPGLDLTGELFF. CDR3 DNA sequence: TGCGCCAGCAGCCCCCCCGGACTAGACCTCACCGGGGAGCTGTTTTTT.

The chain has TRBV30 and TRBJ1-4, with 9 bases identical to TRBD1. Losses at the gene ends were 2 bases for V and 10 bases for J; bases not matched to a gene: 8. Per germline, CDR1 GTSNPN and CDR2 SVGIG (reference sequence). CDR3 size: 14 residues. The CDR3 sequence: CAWSPQGAGGKLFF. The CDR3 nucleotides are TGTGCCTGGAGTCCACAGGGGGCTGGGGGAAAACTGTTTTTT.

Concerning this clone: Other DNA sequences within the sample encode an identical CDR3. V is TRBV5-1 and J is TRBJ1-1, with TRBD1 as a possible D gene (6 bases). With 3 bases removed from V and 2 bases from J, the gap between germline ends came to 11 bases. CDR1 and CDR2 (germline): SGHRS, YFSETQ. The CDR3 covers 14 residues. The CDR3 protein is CASSSGTLNTEAFF. CDR3 bases: TGCGCCAGCAGCTCCGGGACATTAAACACTGAAGCTTTCTTT.

The chain joins TRBV11-2 to TRBJ1-1; D gene unclear. In germline, CDR1 is SGHAT, CDR2 FQNNGV. V was trimmed by 0 bases and J by 0 bases, leaving 5 bases between them. This CDR3 is built from 14 residues. CDR3 protein: CASSLDPLNTEAFF. CDR3 nucleotide sequence: TGTGCCAGCAGCTTAGATCCCTTGAACACTGAAGCTTTCTTT.

The V and J genes are TRBV9 and TRBJ2-1, with 7 bases lining up with TRBD2. Germline V CDR1 and CDR2: SGDLS, YYNGEE. Germline trimming cut 5 bases from V and 3 bases from J; bases unmatched to any gene: 8. This CDR3 contains 15 residues. The CDR3 loop is CASSGRLAGYNEQFF. CDR3 bases: TGTGCCAGCAGTGGCAGACTAGCAGGCTACAATGAGCAGTTCTTC.

This clone was seen only once. V gene TRBV5-1 combines with J gene TRBJ2-3; 11 bases line up with TRBD2. V lost 4 bases and J lost 2; bases outside the gene matches: 12. Germline lookup yields CDR1 SGHRS and CDR2 YFSETQ. This CDR3 has 18 amino acids. CDR3 region: CASSPKGASGRTTDTQYF. For the CDR3, the DNA is TGCGCCAGCAGCCCGAAAGGGGCTAGCGGGAGGACCACAGATACGCAGTATTTT.

The chain couples TRBV5-6 to TRBJ1-6, with D unclear. Germline V lookup: CDR1 SGHDT, CDR2 YYEEEE. The CDR3 has 15 residues. Trimming left V 1 base short and J 7 bases short, with 12 bases between. The chain's CDR3 is CASSLYVPGNSPLHF. CDR3 bases: TGTGCCAGCAGCTTGTACGTGCCGGGAAATTCACCCCTCCACTTT.

The rearrangement links TRBV27 to TRBJ1-2; 7 bases are a match to TRBD1. Trimming removed 5 bases from V and 3 bases from J; junction bases left unmatched: 9. Germline values: CDR1 MNHEY, CDR2 SMNVEV (reference sequence). The CDR3 sequence is 15 residues long. CDR3 in amino acids: CASSGGTASHYGYTF. CDR3 DNA sequence: TGTGCCAGCAGTGGGGGGACAGCGTCACACTATGGCTACACCTTC.

The chain recombines TRBV18 with TRBJ2-3; a weak D match, TRBD1 (7 bases). Trimming stripped 6 bases from V and 3 bases from J, with 13 bases between. Germline loops: CDR1 KGHSH, CDR2 LQKENI. This CDR3 region has 14 residues. The CDR3 sequence is CASSEGAPTDTQYF. For the CDR3, the DNA is TGTGCCAGCTCGGAGGGGGCCCCTACAGATACGCAGTATTTT.

The chain links TRBV6-5 to TRBJ1-5; D is possibly TRBD1 (5 bases). Trimming shortened V by 8 bases and J by 3 bases, and 14 bases separated the two germline ends. In germline, CDR1 is MNHEY, CDR2 SVGAGI. The CDR3 loop spans 14 amino acids. The CDR3, as DNA: TGTGCCAGCTCCTGGGGCGGATTCAATCAGCCCCAGCATTTT. Translating it yields CASSWGGFNQPQHF.

V gene TRBV11-2 combines with J gene TRBJ2-7, with 11 bases fitting TRBD2. This CDR3 contains 14 residues. Trimming cost V 5 bases and J 6 bases; bases outside gene matches: 6. Germline V lookup: CDR1 SGHAT, CDR2 FQNNGV. CDR3 amino acids: CASSLAGGIAEQYV. The CDR3 region has the DNA TGTGCCAGCAGCCTAGCGGGAGGTATTGCCGAGCAGTACGTC.

This clone has more than one count but fewer than ten. The J gene is TRBJ2-7, the V gene TRBV28; D may be TRBD2 (6 bases). Deletions cut 4 bases from V and 2 bases from J, with 15 bases between. CDR3 length: 15 residues. Germline loops: CDR1 MDHEN, CDR2 SYDVKM. CDR3 sequence reads: CASSSGLASPYEQYF. The CDR3 DNA follows: TGTGCCAGCAGTTCTGGTCTAGCGTCACCCTACGAGCAGTACTTC. Based on the CDR3 plus reference TRBV28 and TRBJ2-7, the full variable domain is DVKVTQSSRYLVKRTGEKVFLECVQDMDHENMFWYRQDPGLGLRLIYFSYDVKMKEKGDIPEGYSVSREKKERFSLILESASTNQTSMYLCASSSGLASPYEQYFGPGTRLTVT.

The rearrangement links TRBV6-6 to TRBJ1-5, with TRBD1 matching 7 bases. This CDR3 is 15 amino acids long. J gave up 6 bases and V 6 bases, and 11 bases lay outside the gene matches. The germline V gene has CDR1 MNHNY and CDR2 SVGAGI (reference sequence). CDR3 amino acids: CASSPTGEGSQPQHF. The CDR3 DNA is TGTGCCAGCAGCCCCACAGGGGAAGGTAGTCAGCCCCAGCATTTT.

The chain carries TRBV7-9 and TRBJ1-4; a possible D gene is TRBD1 (5 bases). Trimming removed 5 bases from V and 8 bases from J, with 24 bases in between. CDR1 is SEHNR, CDR2 FQNEAQ, per germline (reference sequence). CDR3 length: 17 amino acids. CDR3 bases: TGTGCCAGCAGCCCAGGGAAGAGCTCCTTGGAAATGGAAAAACTGTTTTTT. It is translated as CASSPGKSSLEMEKLFF.